Each of the 16 T cell receptor beta chains below was sequenced from the same sample in a study of blood T cell repertoires in COVID-19. TCRdb's table, derived via immunoSEQ multiplex PCR, lists solely in-frame clones and lacks some. Among about 280,000 clones listed, just over 85% were seen once. The sample was peripheral blood. These receptors all stem from a woman in her twenties or thirties with active or convalescent COVID-19.

CDR3 protein: CASSQVLTSETQYF. The CDR3 DNA follows: TGCGCCAGCAGCCAAGTTTTGACATCCGAGACCCAGTACTTC. This chain connects TRBV4-1 to TRBJ2-5; D uncertain. CDR3 length: 14 amino acids. Trimming stripped 1 base from V and 5 bases from J, with 11 bases between. The germline V gene encodes CDR1 MGHRA and CDR2 YSYEKL.

V and J are TRBV6-2 or TRBV6-3 and TRBJ1-2; 7 bases fit TRBD1. Per the germline V gene, CDR1 is MNHEY and CDR2 is SVGEGT. This CDR3 region has 14 residues. Trimming cost V 6 bases and J 4 bases; bases outside gene matches: 8. The CDR3, as DNA: TGTGCCAGCAGGTACGGGACAGCCTTCTATGGCTACACCTTC. Its protein is CASRYGTAFYGYTF.

This clone has only a few counts. CDR3 region: CASGPTESSYNEQFF. CDR3 nucleotide sequence: TGCGCCAGCGGGCCCACTGAGAGCTCCTACAATGAGCAGTTCTTC. V and J are TRBV4-1 and TRBJ2-1; D unresolved. This CDR3 comprises 15 residues. V lost 8 bases and J 0 bases, leaving 14 bases between the germline ends. Germline V gene data show CDR1 as MGHRA and CDR2 as YSYEKL.

The V call is TRBV4-3, the J call TRBJ1-3; TRBD1 agrees at 12 bases. Trimming took 3 bases from V and 8 from J; bases not matched to a gene: 5. There are 15 residues in the CDR3. The germline gives CDR1 LGHNA, CDR2 YSLEER. In nucleotides, the CDR3 is TGCGCCAGCAGCCAGGGACAGGGGGCTCAAGACACCATATATTTT. Translating it yields CASSQGQGAQDTIYF.

Concerning this clone: The same CDR3 also results from other DNA sequences found in this sample. V gene TRBV6-5 combines with J gene TRBJ2-1; no clear D. Between the trimmed V and J ends, which lost 2 bases and 0 bases, there was a span of 8 bases. CDR3 size: 15 residues. The germline V gene has CDR1 MNHEY and CDR2 SVGAGI. CDR3 residues: CASSYDFSSYNEQFF. The CDR3 DNA sequence: TGTGCCAGCAGTTACGATTTCAGCTCCTACAATGAGCAGTTCTTC.

This clone was observed a handful of times. The V call is TRBV6-6, the J call TRBJ2-7; a weak D match, TRBD2 (6 bases). The germline V and J ends were trimmed by 9 bases and 0 bases, with 6 bases remaining between them. CDR1 and CDR2 from the germline V gene are MNHNY and SVGAGI (reference sequence). The CDR3 runs 11 residues. This CDR3 is CASSGSYEQYF. CDR3 sequence (DNA): TGTGCCAGTAGCGGCTCCTACGAGCAGTACTTC.

The chain employs TRBV2 and TRBJ2-3; the D gene is possibly TRBD1 (5 bases). The V end was cut by 3 bases, the J end by 7 bases, with 8 bases between. The CDR3 is 12 residues long. Germline assignment: CDR1 SNHLY and CDR2 FYNNEI. The CDR3: CASSDGAYTQYF. CDR3 bases: TGTGCCAGCAGTGATGGGGCATATACGCAGTATTTT.

In DNA, the CDR3 is TGTGCCAGCTCAACGCGGACACTCTCCTACGAGCAGTACTTC. Translation: CASSTRTLSYEQYF. The chain is built from TRBV18 and TRBJ2-7; D is perhaps TRBD1 (5 bases). Trimming stripped 5 bases from V and 0 bases from J, with 11 bases between. CDR3 length equals 14 residues. Per germline, CDR1 KGHSH and CDR2 LQKENI.

CDR3 in DNA: TGTGCCTGGAGCCACGGGGGGGCCTCCTACGAGCAGTACTTC. This gives the protein CAWSHGGASYEQYF. The chain combines TRBV30 with TRBJ2-7, with TRBD2 matching 8 bases. The CDR3 has 14 amino acids. V gave up 3 bases and J gave up 0 bases; unmatched junction bases: 4. CDR1 and CDR2 from the germline V gene are GTSNPN and SVGIG (reference sequence).

The chain couples TRBV30 to TRBJ1-4, with D perhaps matching TRBD1 (5 bases). Trimming cost V 0 bases and J 7 bases, with 9 bases left between them. This CDR3 spans 13 amino acids. Germline-derived CDR1 and CDR2 are GTSNPN and SVGIG (reference sequence). The CDR3 reads CAWSVGVGEKLFF. CDR3 bases: TGTGCCTGGAGTGTAGGGGTTGGTGAAAAACTGTTTTTT.

The V gene is TRBV19, the J gene TRBJ2-3; 8 bases line up with TRBD1. The CDR3 totals 13 residues. CDR1 LNHDA and CDR2 SQIVND come from the germline V gene (reference sequence). The J segment lost 4 bases and the V segment lost 4 bases, leaving 1 base of the junction unmatched. CDR3 region: CASSRDRPDTQYF. CDR3 coding DNA: TGTGCCAGTAGTAGGGACAGGCCAGATACGCAGTATTTT.

This clone occurred a few times. The V call is TRBV2, the J call TRBJ2-7, with 8 bases that match TRBD2. The CDR3 runs to 17 residues. Germline trimming cut 4 bases from V and 0 bases from J; bases unmatched to any gene: 11. CDR1 is SNHLY, CDR2 FYNNEI, per germline. CDR3 loop: CASSVREAGVSSYEQYF. CDR3 nucleotides: TGTGCCAGCAGTGTACGCGAAGCGGGGGTGAGCTCCTACGAGCAGTACTTC.

The rearrangement joins TRBV12-3 or TRBV12-4 to TRBJ2-6; D is uncertain. V lost 7 bases and J lost 2, with 6 bases in between. This CDR3 has 13 residues. CDR3 amino acids: CASMYAGANVLTF. The CDR3 DNA is TGTGCCAGCATGTATGCTGGGGCCAACGTCCTGACTTTC.

The chain combines TRBV9 with TRBJ2-2; 10 bases fit TRBD1. Trimming cost V 5 bases and J 4 bases; bases outside gene matches: 2. Looked up from germline, CDR1 is SGDLS and CDR2 is YYNGEE. CDR3 size: 14 residues. This CDR3 is CASSGQGGTGELFF. In DNA form, the CDR3 reads TGTGCCAGCAGTGGACAGGGGGGCACCGGGGAGCTGTTTTTT. The entire variable domain, with the rest obtained from reference TRBV9 and TRBJ2-2, is as follows: DSGVTQTPKHLITATGQRVTLRCSPRSGDLSVYWYQQSLDQGLQFLIQYYNGEERAKGNILERFSAQQFPDLHSELNLSSLELGDSALYFCASSGQGGTGELFFGEGSRLTVL.

The gene calls are TRBV7-3 and TRBJ1-1; a weak D match, TRBD1 (6 bases). Trimming left V 1 base short and J 4 bases short, with 13 bases between. Germline CDR1 is SGHTA and CDR2 is FQGTGA. The CDR3 covers 15 residues. CDR3 amino acids: CASSLSPGAGTEAFF. CDR3 DNA sequence: TGTGCCAGCAGCTTAAGCCCAGGGGCGGGCACTGAAGCTTTCTTT.

The V gene is TRBV2, the J gene TRBJ2-5; 13 nucleotides align to TRBD2. CDR3 size: 15 residues. Germline V CDR1 and CDR2: SNHLY, FYNNEI. Trimming at V came to 7 bases and at J to 3 bases, leaving 5 bases not matched to a gene. CDR3 sequence reads: CASTRTSGGEETQYF. The CDR3 region has the DNA TGTGCCAGCACCCGGACTAGCGGGGGCGAAGAGACCCAGTACTTC.